These 27 T cell receptor beta chains came from one sample sequenced in a study of blood T cell repertoires in COVID-19. Profiled with immunoSEQ multiplex PCR; TCRdb holds only in-frame clones, not every one. The data contain approximately 200,000 clones, around 79% of them singletons. Sequences were obtained from peripheral blood. These TCRs come from a woman aged 35 to 49 with COVID-19, enrolled during active disease.

Turning to this clone: Germline and junction disagree at one end, which may indicate a read error. Other DNA sequences in this sample translate to the same CDR3. The chain joins TRBV5-5 to TRBJ1-2; 8 bases fit TRBD1. This CDR3 contains 14 residues. Per the germline V gene, CDR1 is SGHKS and CDR2 is YYEKEE (reference sequence). The CDR3 reads CASSLARTGRKYTF. The CDR3 DNA reads TGTGCTAGCAGCTTGGCCCGGACAGGGAGGAAATACACCTTC.

The rearrangement uses TRBV5-6 and TRBJ1-2, with 8 nucleotides matching TRBD1. This CDR3 spans 19 amino acids. The J segment lost 2 bases and the V segment lost 4 bases, leaving 19 bases of the junction unmatched. CDR1 is SGHDT, CDR2 YYEEEE, per germline. The CDR3 sequence is CASSPAGVVFDRGNYGYTF. The CDR3 region has the DNA TGTGCCAGCAGCCCGGCGGGGGTCGTTTTCGACAGGGGAAACTATGGCTACACCTTC.

A few counts support this clone. The V call is TRBV5-1, the J call TRBJ2-7, with no clear D. The V gene lost 2 bases and the J gene lost 0 bases, with 9 bases spanning the gap. CDR1 and CDR2 (germline): SGHRS, YFSETQ. The CDR3 extends over 14 amino acids. CDR3 sequence (DNA): TGCGCCAGCAGCTTAACGCGGTTCTCCTACGAGCAGTACTTC. Its translation is CASSLTRFSYEQYF.

The chain carries TRBV2 and TRBJ1-4, with D hard to call. The germline V and J ends were trimmed by 6 bases and 5 bases, with 4 bases remaining between them. The CDR3 consists of 11 residues. Germline values: CDR1 SNHLY, CDR2 FYNNEI. CDR3 coding DNA: TGTGCCAGCAGGCTAAATGAAAAACTGTTTTTT. This gives the protein CASRLNEKLFF.

This clone was seen ten or more times. The chain is built from TRBV7-9 and TRBJ1-2; 7 nucleotides match TRBD1. The CDR3 has 13 amino acids. Germline V gene data show CDR1 as SEHNR and CDR2 as FQNEAQ (reference sequence). Unmatched junction bases numbered 2, after V lost 0 bases and J lost 7 bases. The CDR3 DNA reads TGTGCCAGCAGCTTAGCAAACAGGGGTGGCTACACCTTC. It is translated as CASSLANRGGYTF.

The V call is TRBV3-1 (or the pseudogene TRBV3-2), the J call TRBJ2-7, with TRBD2 matching over 9 bases. J gave up 5 bases and V 4 bases, and 6 bases lay outside the gene matches. Germline CDR1 LGHDT, CDR2 YNNKEL (reference sequence). The length of the CDR3 is 14 residues. Here the CDR3 reads CASSPGTSFHEQYF. For the CDR3, the DNA is TGTGCCAGCAGCCCCGGGACTAGCTTTCACGAGCAGTACTTC.

V and J are TRBV7-3 and TRBJ1-6, with 8 bases fitting TRBD1. The CDR3 consists of 14 residues. CDR1 SGHTA and CDR2 FQGTGA come from the germline V gene. V lost 5 bases to trimming and J lost 6 bases; unmatched junction nucleotides: 3. The CDR3 here is CASSTGGVNSPLHF. The CDR3 nucleotides are TGTGCCAGCAGCACAGGGGGGGTTAATTCACCCCTCCACTTT.

The chain has TRBV7-8 and TRBJ1-2; 9 positions match TRBD1. This CDR3 region has 13 residues. Unmatched junction bases numbered 1, after V lost 4 bases and J lost 4 bases. Germline CDR1 is SGHVS and CDR2 is FQNEAQ. The CDR3 spells CASSSTGGYGYTF. CDR3 DNA sequence: TGTGCCAGCAGCTCGACAGGGGGCTATGGCTACACCTTC.

Only a few counts were recorded for this clone. This chain's CDR3 is CAISEDREQYF. The CDR3 DNA sequence: TGTGCCATCAGTGAGGACAGGGAGCAGTACTTC. The chain combines TRBV10-3 with TRBJ2-7; D may be TRBD1 (6 bases). CDR3 length: 11 amino acids. In germline, CDR1 is ENHRY, CDR2 SYGVKD. Trimming shortened V by 2 bases and J by 7 bases, and 6 bases separated the two germline ends.

This clone was detected only once. V is TRBV7-8 and J is TRBJ1-1, with a tentative D call TRBD1 (6 bases). V lost 5 bases to trimming and J lost 1 base, with 11 bases between them. From germline, CDR1 is SGHVS and CDR2 FQNEAQ. The length of the CDR3 is 14 residues. The CDR3: CASSTLQGNTEAFF. DNA for the CDR3: TGTGCCAGCAGCACATTACAGGGGAACACTGAAGCTTTCTTT.

This rearrangement joins TRBV2 to TRBJ2-7; D unclear. The germline V and J ends were trimmed by 5 bases and 2 bases, with 16 bases remaining between them. The germline V gene encodes CDR1 SNHLY and CDR2 FYNNEI. The CDR3 covers 15 residues. For the CDR3, the DNA is TGTGCCAGCAGTCTGATAATAATAGAACCCTACGAGCAGTACTTC. Its translation is CASSLIIIEPYEQYF.

This rearrangement joins TRBV7-2 to TRBJ2-7; weak D call: TRBD2 (6 bases). The V gene lost 5 bases and the J gene lost 1 base, with 15 bases spanning the gap. The CDR3 runs to 15 residues. The germline gives CDR1 SGHTA, CDR2 FQGNSA. The CDR3 nucleotides read TGTGCCAGCAGCCAGCGGGTGGCGGGGTCCTACGAGCAGTACTTC. It codes for CASSQRVAGSYEQYF.

This clone was seen repeatedly, ten times or more. This chain connects TRBV3-1 (or the pseudogene TRBV3-2) to TRBJ1-6; perhaps TRBD1 as D (5 bases). V lost 2 bases to trimming and J lost 5 bases, with 13 bases between them. In germline, CDR1 is LGHDT, CDR2 YNNKEL (reference sequence). The CDR3 length is 16 residues. CDR3: CASSQRRGGDNSPLHF. CDR3 nucleotide sequence: TGTGCCAGCAGCCAAAGAAGGGGAGGGGATAATTCACCCCTCCACTTT.

This clone has just a few counts. V and J are TRBV9 and TRBJ1-1; D perhaps matches TRBD1 (5 bases). The CDR3 runs to 15 residues. V was pared by 6 bases and J by 1 base, with 16 bases between. Looked up from germline, CDR1 is SGDLS and CDR2 is YYNGEE. The CDR3 DNA reads as TGTGCCAGCAACTCGGACGCGGGGACGAACACTGAAGCTTTCTTT. It encodes CASNSDAGTNTEAFF.

V usage is TRBV7-2 and J usage is TRBJ1-1; D remains ambiguous. The CDR3 consists of 14 residues. Germline-derived CDR1 and CDR2 are SGHTA and FQGNSA. Deletions cut 2 bases from V and 1 base from J, with 8 bases between. DNA for the CDR3: TGTGCCAGCAGCTTAATAGGAGGGAACACTGAAGCTTTCTTT. It codes for CASSLIGGNTEAFF.

The rearrangement joins TRBV5-1 to TRBJ2-2, with D tentatively TRBD1 (5 bases). Trimming took off 4 bases at V and 5 bases at J, with 15 bases between the two ends. CDR1 is SGHRS, CDR2 YFSETQ, per germline. This CDR3 region has 15 residues. This chain's CDR3 is CASSPPDQGTGELFF. The CDR3 DNA follows: TGCGCCAGCAGCCCCCCTGATCAGGGAACCGGGGAGCTGTTTTTT.

The V call is TRBV11-1, the J call TRBJ1-1; 7 bases map to TRBD1. The ends lost 6 bases at V and 3 bases at J; junction bases unmatched: 7. The germline gives CDR1 SGHAT, CDR2 FQDESV (reference sequence). There are 14 residues in the CDR3. The DNA of the CDR3 is TGTGCCAGCAGAACAGGGGCTCTGGACACTGAAGCTTTCTTT. Protein: CASRTGALDTEAFF.

This sequence joins TRBV9 and TRBJ2-1, with a tentative D call TRBD2 (5 bases). V was shortened by 0 bases and J by 0 bases, with 19 bases between the two germline ends. Germline CDR1 SGDLS, CDR2 YYNGEE. CDR3 length: 19 amino acids. The CDR3 region is CASSVALAATSGSYNEQFF. In DNA form, the CDR3 reads TGTGCCAGCAGCGTAGCGCTAGCCGCGACCTCGGGCTCCTACAATGAGCAGTTCTTC. The whole variable domain, remainder taken from reference TRBV9 and TRBJ2-1, is DSGVTQTPKHLITATGQRVTLRCSPRSGDLSVYWYQQSLDQGLQFLIQYYNGEERAKGNILERFSAQQFPDLHSELNLSSLELGDSALYFCASSVALAATSGSYNEQFFGPGTRLTVL.

This rearrangement joins TRBV18 to TRBJ1-6, with D tentatively TRBD1 (5 bases). Germline-derived CDR1 and CDR2 are KGHSH and LQKENI. The CDR3 contains 15 residues. Trimming left V 5 bases short and J 5 bases short, with 13 bases between. CDR3 in amino acids: CASSIDSIHNSPLHF. The CDR3 DNA is TGTGCCAGCTCAATAGACAGTATCCATAATTCACCCCTCCACTTT.

The V call is TRBV7-8, the J call TRBJ1-6; D remains ambiguous. Germline assignment: CDR1 SGHVS and CDR2 FQNEAQ. The ends were cut back, 6 bases at V and 3 bases at J, with 12 bases in the middle. The CDR3 is 15 residues long. In DNA, the CDR3 is TGTGCCAGCAGATCCAACACGAACTATAATTCACCCCTCCACTTT. It yields the protein CASRSNTNYNSPLHF.

The chain recombines TRBV24-1 with TRBJ2-2; D remains unclear. Trimming shortened V by 9 bases and J by 2 bases, and 12 bases separated the two germline ends. The length of the CDR3 is 14 residues. Germline CDR1 is KGHDR and CDR2 is SFDVKD. The CDR3 region is CATGEASNTGELFF. The DNA for the CDR3 is TGTGCCACCGGCGAGGCATCCAACACCGGGGAGCTGTTTTTT.

Written as DNA, the CDR3 is TGTGCCAGCAGTCAACAGGGATACAATCAGCCCCAGCATTTT. Its protein is CASSQQGYNQPQHF. The V gene is TRBV25-1, the J gene TRBJ1-5; D possibly corresponds to TRBD1 (6 bases). Per germline, CDR1 MGHDK and CDR2 SYGVNS. The CDR3 has 14 residues. Trimming left V 5 bases short and J 3 bases short, with 11 bases between.

J is TRBJ1-5 and V is TRBV6-5; D not resolved. CDR1 and CDR2 (germline): MNHEY, SVGAGI. The CDR3 length is 13 residues. Deletions cut 5 bases from V and 5 bases from J, with 10 bases between. The CDR3 DNA sequence: TGTGCCAGCAGTCCATTCAGTGATCAGCCCCAGCATTTT. Its protein product is CASSPFSDQPQHF.

The chain has TRBV6-5 and TRBJ2-1; D unresolved. V lost 4 bases and J lost 8, with 9 bases in between. Germline-derived CDR1 and CDR2 are MNHEY and SVGAGI. This CDR3 has 12 residues. CDR3 amino acids: CASSFNSHEQFF. The CDR3 DNA is TGTGCCAGCAGTTTTAACAGTCATGAGCAGTTCTTC.

The J gene is TRBJ1-2, the V gene TRBV5-5; a weak D match, TRBD1 (6 bases). CDR1 is SGHKS and CDR2 is YYEKEE in the germline V gene (reference sequence). Trimming stripped 3 bases from V and 4 bases from J, with 16 bases between. The CDR3 totals 15 residues. CDR3 DNA sequence: TGTGCCAGCAGCTCTACGGACAGTCGGAGCTATGGCTACACCTTC. This encodes CASSSTDSRSYGYTF.

This chain connects TRBV11-1 to TRBJ1-1; TRBD1 matches 8 bases. Germline V gene sequence: CDR1 SGHAT, CDR2 FQDESV (reference sequence). V was pared by 4 bases and J by 1 base, with 2 bases of the junction left unmatched. This CDR3 contains 14 residues. This CDR3 is CASSSGQANTEAFF. For the CDR3, the DNA is TGTGCCAGCAGCTCGGGACAGGCGAACACTGAAGCTTTCTTT.

The chain uses TRBV3-1 (or the pseudogene TRBV3-2) and TRBJ2-1; 10 bases agree with TRBD2. Trimming removed 4 bases from V and 3 bases from J; junction bases left unmatched: 6. The CDR3 runs 16 residues. Germline CDR1 and CDR2: LGHDT and YNNKEL (reference sequence). CDR3 nucleotide sequence: TGTGCCAGCAGCCCCGAGACTAGCGGGTACTACAATGAGCAGTTCTTC. Encoded protein: CASSPETSGYYNEQFF.